The present TCR beta chain was sequenced within a study of OX40 agonist ivuxolimab in advanced cancers. Whole-study findings and limits: Patients who responded partially at 0.1-3.0 mg/kg showed clonal expansion ranking among the lowest.

Germline V lookup: CDR1 SGHVS, CDR2 FNYEAQ. The germline V and J ends were trimmed by 5 bases and 10 bases, with 13 bases remaining between them. This CDR3 region has 12 residues. The repertoire was sequenced with immunoSEQ multiplex PCR; TCRdb's copy has only in-frame clones and lacks some. The repertoire includes some 74,000 clones, approximately 87% of them detected once, and less than 1% sits in the top ten. Details on this clone: No antigen is known for it.

The origin of this receptor is an adult with an advanced solid tumor such as melanoma, head and neck, liver or kidney cancer. The chain is built from TRBV7-6 and TRBJ2-3; possible D gene TRBD2, 5 bases. This specimen consisted of CD4+ or CD8+ T cells sorted from blood, obtained in a trial of the OX40 agonist ivuxolimab. CDR3 loop: CASSPARVAQYF. CDR3 nucleotide sequence: TGTGCCAGCAGCCCCGCGAGGGTAGCGCAGTATTTT.